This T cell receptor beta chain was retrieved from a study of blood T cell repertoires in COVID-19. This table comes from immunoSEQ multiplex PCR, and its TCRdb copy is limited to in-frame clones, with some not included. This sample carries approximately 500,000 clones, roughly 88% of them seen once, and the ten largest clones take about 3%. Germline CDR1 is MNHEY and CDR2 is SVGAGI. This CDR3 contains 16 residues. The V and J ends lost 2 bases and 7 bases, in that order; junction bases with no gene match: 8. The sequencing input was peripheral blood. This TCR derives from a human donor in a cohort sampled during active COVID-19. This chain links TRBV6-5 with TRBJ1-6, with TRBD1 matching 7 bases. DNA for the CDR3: TGTGCCAGCAGTTACCCTCCGGGACAGAGAAATTCACCCCTCCACTTT. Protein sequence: CASSYPPGQRNSPLHF.